Listed here is a single T cell receptor beta chain. Its antigen is still unknown. The input lacks base qualities; no much larger clone sits a single base away. The TCR beta CDR3 region was amplified from genomic DNA by two rounds of multiplex PCR. In the first PCR round, primers specific to each TRBV and TRBJ gene were used, and the primer sequences were filed in Chinese patent CN105087789A. Universal primers were used in the second PCR round. The Roche High Pure PCR Template Preparation Kit was used to extract genomic DNA from frozen PBMCs. An Illumina HiSeq 3000 was used to sequence the libraries paired-end with 151 bp reads. The source study handled its data this way. CutAdapt was used to remove raw reads lacking the multiplex PCR primer sequences. PEAR was used to merge high-quality paired reads into contigs. TRB V, D and J gene segments were assigned to each contig with MiXCR by alignment to reference sequences. CDR3 sequences were clustered by base quality and sequence similarity to remove sequencing errors. Shannon entropy normalized by the natural log of productive TCR sequence number was used as the measure of diversity. Clonality was defined as one minus Shannon entropy divided by the natural log of the number of unique clonotypes. Progression-free survival cut-offs for repertoire metrics were chosen using the Youden index of ROC curves, with analyses run in R 3.5.3. TCRdb reanalyzed the raw reads on its own, using fastp at Q25 for trimming and MiXCR for clone calling, and kept in-frame beta chains. Merged by CDR3 protein, the rows form single entries marked with the most common genes and DNA. TCRdb's processing, not the authors', yielded these V and J calls. For this sample the table gives tens of thousands of distinct CDR3 sequences, of which roughly 43% were detected only once. More than 25% of the sample lies in the top ten.

This record belongs to a study of prognosis after radiotherapy for stage I lung cancer (dated by TCRdb to the early 2020s). Regarding the study in general: Around 19 stage I NSCLC patients were enrolled in Nanjing, China, between 2018 and January 2019. All patients were regarded as medically inoperable, because of comorbidities in over 10 patients and refusal of surgery in roughly seven patients. For each of the 20 or so patients, one blood sample was taken before SBRT and one after, so the study sequenced approximately 38 samples in total. Concurrent therapy was not administered to any patient alongside SBRT. The cohort was made up of about 13 men and a handful of women, with a median age of around 70 years and an age range of about 50 to 90 years. Image-guided IMRT or VMAT was used to deliver SBRT in 3 to 5 fractions at a biologically effective dose of at least 100 Gy. Newly diagnosed primary stage I lung tumors occurred in some 15 patients, and oligometastatic NSCLC after surgical resection of the primary tumor occurred in four to six. About 20% of the 19 patients developed distant metastases after SBRT, at a median of roughly seven months; the other 15 showed no significant progression. On tumor histology, roughly 12 patients had adenocarcinoma and more than 5 had squamous cell carcinoma. Peripheral blood TCR beta repertoires were profiled in stage I NSCLC patients before and after stereotactic body radiotherapy, and the repertoires were related to distant failure.

All patients had node-negative disease on CT and PET/CT, and none had a history of other malignancies or prior chemotherapy or radiotherapy. At each of two time points, 6 to 7.5 milliliters of peripheral venous blood were collected in EDTA tubes. Ficoll-Paque Plus density-gradient centrifugation was used to isolate PBMCs. Immediately after collection, samples were stored at -80 degrees C until analysis. Overall study outcomes, separate from this receptor: After SBRT, the number of unique TCR clones decreased (median roughly 10,000 before versus 6,500 to 7,500 after; Wilcoxon paired P=0.011). Whether the expanded TCR clones were tumor-specific was not determined. Differences by metastasis status were reportedly seen in TRBV and TRBJ usage frequencies, involving two V genes at baseline and, after SBRT, 9 or 10 V genes and two J genes. No adjustment for multiple comparisons was applied to any of the reported P values. Post-SBRT Shannon entropy and its change from baseline were lower in patients who developed distant metastases; baseline Shannon entropy was not associated with metastases. The small cohort and short follow-up limited the study, so independent validation of the findings is needed.

The CDR3 holds 13 amino acids from the cysteine to the phenylalanine. Only the CDR3 DNA stays, 39 bases, in frame from base 1. CDR1 is given as MDHEN and CDR2 as SYDVKM, both from the germline V gene. V is pared back by 4 bases and J by 2 bases, with 8 bases lying between the germline termini. Material: PBMCs, obtained before or after stereotactic body radiation therapy (not recorded which). The receptor was derived from a donor over 45 with non-small cell lung cancer. The sequence links TRBV28 to TRBJ1-2, with the D segment identity uncertain. The DNA is as follows: TGTGCCAGCAGTTCCCCAGTAAACTATGGCTACACCTTC. This sequence encodes CASSSPVNYGYTF.